Below are 29 T cell receptor beta chains sequenced from a single sample in a study of T cell responses to AZD1222 COVID-19 vaccine. The method was immunoSEQ multiplex PCR; TCRdb's version includes in-frame clones alone and lacks a portion of them. The table has about 100,000 clones, roughly 90% seen once. Sample: peripheral blood, taken 28 days after the second AZD1222 dose. These receptors all stem from an adult who received the AZD1222 COVID-19 vaccine.

The chain joins TRBV7-9 to TRBJ2-7, with 8 positions matching TRBD2. CDR1 and CDR2 (germline): SEHNR, FQNEAQ (reference sequence). The CDR3 is 17 residues long. V was pared by 4 bases and J by 1 base, with 12 bases of the junction left unmatched. This CDR3 reads CASSSWTLTSASYEQYF. The CDR3 bases are TGTGCCAGCAGCTCCTGGACTTTGACTAGCGCTTCCTACGAGCAGTACTTC.

The chain employs TRBV20-1 and TRBJ1-2; maybe TRBD1 (5 bases). Trimming shortened V by 8 bases and J by 4 bases, and 11 bases separated the two germline ends. In germline, CDR1 is DFQATT, CDR2 SNEGSKA (reference sequence). The CDR3 spans 11 residues. The CDR3 DNA reads as TGCAGTCTTCAGGGCCTCTATGGCTACACCTTC. This encodes CSLQGLYGYTF.

This chain links TRBV28 with TRBJ1-5; TRBD1 might be the D (6 bases). The V gene's germline CDR1 is MDHEN and CDR2 SYDVKM. This CDR3 comprises 16 residues. V gave up 5 bases and J gave up 0 bases, with 14 bases separating them. The CDR3, as DNA: TGTGCCAGCAGTGCCGGGACAACTTATAGCAATCAGCCCCAGCATTTT. This translates into CASSAGTTYSNQPQHF.

The chain links TRBV19 to TRBJ1-1; D is unresolved. This CDR3 is 13 amino acids long. Germline assignment: CDR1 LNHDA and CDR2 SQIVND (reference sequence). V was pared by 11 bases and J by 1 base, with 14 bases between. CDR3 nucleotide sequence: TGTGCCGCCGGACCCCCAGGGAACACTGAAGCTTTCTTT. Translated, it gives CAAGPPGNTEAFF.

This chain connects TRBV9 to TRBJ1-6; unclear D gene. CDR3 length: 16 residues. Germline assignment: CDR1 SGDLS and CDR2 YYNGEE. Trimming pared 4 bases from V and 4 bases from J, leaving 15 bases between. CDR3 bases: TGTGCCAGCAGCACCTTAGACAAGGCTTATAATTCACCCCTCCACTTT. It translates to CASSTLDKAYNSPLHF.

This clone appeared a few times. V usage is TRBV30 and J usage is TRBJ1-6; weak D call: TRBD1 (5 bases). V dropped 5 bases and J dropped 6 bases, with 8 bases sitting between them. CDR1 GTSNPN and CDR2 SVGIG come from the germline V gene (reference sequence). This CDR3 is 12 amino acids long. The CDR3 DNA follows: TGTGCCTGGTCTAGGGGTAATTCACCCCTCCACTTT. This gives the protein CAWSRGNSPLHF. The variable domain in full, with the rest retrieved from reference TRBV30 and TRBJ1-6, is SQTIHQWPATLVQPVGSPLSLECTVEGTSNPNLYWYRQAAGRGLQLLFYSVGIGQISSEVPQNLSASRPQDRQFILSSKKLLLSDSGFYLCAWSRGNSPLHFGNGTRLTVT.

The rearrangement joins TRBV5-1 to TRBJ2-7; D is possibly TRBD1 or TRBD2 (8 bases each). Trimming shortened V by 4 bases and J by 6 bases, and 26 bases separated the two germline ends. CDR3 size: 17 residues. Germline V gene sequence: CDR1 SGHRS, CDR2 YFSETQ. This CDR3 is CASSRTGGNSGTSEQYF. The CDR3 DNA reads as TGCGCCAGCAGCCGAACAGGGGGAAATAGCGGGACCAGCGAGCAGTACTTC.

The rearrangement joins TRBV4-2 to TRBJ2-1, with a tentative D call TRBD2 (6 bases). Germline V gives CDR1 LGHNA, CDR2 YNFKEQ. This CDR3 contains 15 residues. The V gene lost 2 bases and the J gene lost 3 bases, with 11 bases spanning the gap. The CDR3: CASSQHGTFYNEQFF. The CDR3 DNA is TGTGCCAGCAGCCAACACGGGACTTTCTACAATGAGCAGTTCTTC.

The gene calls are TRBV4-3 and TRBJ2-7; 9 positions match TRBD1. Germline values: CDR1 LGHNA, CDR2 YSLEER. The CDR3 is made up of 15 amino acids. V gave up 4 bases and J gave up 3 bases; unmatched junction bases: 7. Here the CDR3 DNA reads TGCGCCAGCAGCCGATCCCCGGGACAGGGCTACGAGCAGTACTTC. Its protein product is CASSRSPGQGYEQYF.

This chain connects TRBV7-2 to TRBJ1-2; no clear D gene. The germline V gene has CDR1 SGHTA and CDR2 FQGNSA. This CDR3 is 12 amino acids long. The germline V and J ends were trimmed by 7 bases and 3 bases, with 9 bases remaining between them. As DNA, the CDR3 is TGTGCCAGCATCGGCGGGGACTATGGCTACACCTTC. It specifies CASIGGDYGYTF.

The V call is TRBV30, the J call TRBJ1-2, with D maybe TRBD1 (6 bases). The germline V gene has CDR1 GTSNPN and CDR2 SVGIG (reference sequence). V was shortened by 5 bases and J by 7 bases, with 17 bases between the two germline ends. There are 13 residues in the CDR3. This chain's CDR3 is CAWDLAAGAGYTF. In DNA, the CDR3 is TGTGCCTGGGACCTGGCAGCAGGGGCTGGCTACACCTTC.

The chain links TRBV15 to TRBJ1-5; D is undetermined. The ends were cut back, 1 base at V and 1 base at J, with 11 bases in the middle. The V gene's germline CDR1 is LNHNV and CDR2 YYDKDF (reference sequence). The CDR3 spans 16 residues. CDR3 DNA sequence: TGTGCCACCAGCAGAGCCGGGAGAGCGAGCAATCAGCCCCAGCATTTT. Translation: CATSRAGRASNQPQHF.

This clone was seen a handful of times. The V gene is TRBV5-4, the J gene TRBJ2-5; 10 positions match TRBD2. With 4 bases clipped from V and 5 bases from J, the junction kept 8 bases outside the gene matches. The CDR3 spans 15 residues. Looked up from germline, CDR1 is SGHNT and CDR2 is YYREEE (reference sequence). DNA of the CDR3: TGTGCCAGCAGCCAGAAAGCGGGAGGGAGGGAGACCCAGTACTTC. It translates to CASSQKAGGRETQYF.

V usage is TRBV5-1 and J usage is TRBJ1-1; D ambiguous. V was trimmed by 7 bases and J by 4 bases, leaving 14 bases between them. Germline V gives CDR1 SGHRS, CDR2 YFSETQ. The CDR3 sequence is 13 residues long. DNA of the CDR3: TGCGCCAGCGCCGCCCGAGAGGGCACTGAAGCTTTCTTT. It yields the protein CASAAREGTEAFF.

In regard to this clone: This specimen includes other DNA sequences encoding the same CDR3. This chain connects TRBV12-3 or TRBV12-4 to TRBJ1-6; D call uncertain. The CDR3 has 12 amino acids. The V end lost 3 bases, the J end lost 7 bases, and 4 bases lay between the germline ends. The chain's CDR3 is CASSFGNSPLHF. CDR3 coding DNA: TGTGCCAGCAGTTTTGGAAATTCACCCCTCCACTTT.

The V gene is TRBV28, the J gene TRBJ1-2, with D possibly matching TRBD1 (6 bases). The CDR3 totals 17 residues. V was cut by 1 base and J by 0 bases, with 15 bases left in between. Germline-derived CDR1 and CDR2 are MDHEN and SYDVKM. CDR3 bases: TGTGCCAGCAGTTTATTGGGAAACAGGGACTCTAACTATGGCTACACCTTC. It is translated as CASSLLGNRDSNYGYTF.

This chain connects TRBV19 to TRBJ1-4, with D possibly matching TRBD1 (6 bases). CDR1 is LNHDA, CDR2 SQIVND, per germline (reference sequence). The CDR3 covers 15 residues. V was clipped by 6 bases and J by 0 bases, with 11 bases between them. The CDR3 reads CASRDSSATNEKLFF. The CDR3 coding sequence is TGTGCCAGTAGGGACAGCAGTGCAACTAATGAAAAACTGTTTTTT. The variable domain in full, with the rest retrieved from reference TRBV19 and TRBJ1-4, is DGGITQSPKYLFRKEGQNVTLSCEQNLNHDAMYWYRQDPGQGLRLIYYSQIVNDFQKGDIAEGYSVSREKKESFPLTVTSAQKNPTAFYLCASRDSSATNEKLFFGSGTQLSVL.

This sequence joins TRBV3-1 (or the pseudogene TRBV3-2) and TRBJ1-1; tentatively, D is TRBD1 (5 bases). This CDR3 region has 14 residues. The germline V and J ends were trimmed by 1 base and 1 base, with 7 bases remaining between them. Looked up from germline, CDR1 is LGHDT and CDR2 is YNNKEL (reference sequence). The CDR3 is CASSQADRNTEAFF. For the CDR3, the DNA is TGTGCCAGCAGCCAAGCAGACAGGAACACTGAAGCTTTCTTT.

This chain links TRBV6-5 with TRBJ1-5; tentative D call: TRBD1 (5 bases). There are 15 residues in the CDR3. Looked up from germline, CDR1 is MNHEY and CDR2 is SVGAGI. V dropped 5 bases and J dropped 0 bases, with 11 bases sitting between them. CDR3 protein: CASSRQNLSNQPQHF. CDR3 nucleotide sequence: TGTGCCAGCAGTAGACAGAACCTTAGCAATCAGCCCCAGCATTTT.

This chain uses TRBV5-1 with TRBJ1-1, with D possibly matching TRBD1 (5 bases). Per germline, CDR1 SGHRS and CDR2 YFSETQ. The CDR3 is made up of 15 amino acids. Trimming pared 3 bases from V and 0 bases from J, leaving 12 bases between. Here the CDR3 reads CASSSGDYMNTEAFF. The CDR3 nucleotides read TGCGCCAGCAGCTCGGGGGATTACATGAACACTGAAGCTTTCTTT.

J is TRBJ2-3 and V is TRBV30; D gene uncertain. Looked up from germline, CDR1 is GTSNPN and CDR2 is SVGIG (reference sequence). The CDR3 runs to 12 residues. With 4 bases removed from V and 2 bases from J, the gap between germline ends came to 7 bases. CDR3 in amino acids: CAWNRITDTQYF. The CDR3 nucleotides are TGTGCCTGGAACAGAATCACAGATACGCAGTATTTT.

The chain combines TRBV20-1 with TRBJ2-1; D gene uncertain. The length of the CDR3 is 11 residues. The germline gives CDR1 DFQATT, CDR2 SNEGSKA (reference sequence). The V gene lost 2 bases and the J gene lost 11 bases, with 10 bases spanning the gap. The CDR3 is CSARWERKQFF. The CDR3 bases are TGCAGTGCTAGATGGGAAAGGAAGCAGTTCTTC.

This clone was seen once. The J gene is TRBJ1-6, the V gene TRBV7-2; TRBD1 agrees at 11 bases. Germline V gene sequence: CDR1 SGHTA, CDR2 FQGNSA. The CDR3 loop spans 18 amino acids. V lost 3 bases, J lost 5 bases, and 9 bases stayed unmatched. This chain's CDR3 is CASSFGRRDRGDNSPLHF. In DNA, the CDR3 is TGTGCCAGCAGCTTTGGGAGACGGGACAGGGGGGATAATTCACCCCTCCACTTT.

V and J are TRBV9 and TRBJ1-2, with D possibly being TRBD1 (5 bases). Trimming pared 0 bases from V and 6 bases from J, leaving 9 bases between. The CDR3 has 13 residues. The germline CDR1 and CDR2 sequences are SGDLS and YYNGEE. This CDR3 is CASSVARANGYTF. For the CDR3, the DNA is TGTGCCAGCAGCGTAGCCAGGGCTAATGGCTACACCTTC.

This chain uses TRBV28 with TRBJ2-3, with 8 bases matching TRBD2. This CDR3 comprises 13 residues. Looked up from germline, CDR1 is MDHEN and CDR2 is SYDVKM. V shed 2 bases, J shed 11 bases, and the junction held 6 bases outside the gene matches. CDR3 in amino acids: CASSLNSGTRQYF. DNA of the CDR3: TGTGCCAGCAGTTTAAATAGCGGGACTCGGCAGTATTTT.

The chain employs TRBV12-3 or TRBV12-4 and TRBJ1-3; D call uncertain. The CDR3 runs 13 residues. V was trimmed by 6 bases and J by 2 bases, leaving 8 bases between them. CDR3 DNA sequence: TGTGCCAGCAGCCAGTCGGCTGGAAACACCATATATTTT. Translation: CASSQSAGNTIYF.

The chain joins TRBV2 to TRBJ1-5; possibly TRBD1 for D (5 bases). V lost 6 bases and J lost 6, with 9 bases in between. CDR1 and CDR2 from the germline V gene are SNHLY and FYNNEI. The CDR3 runs to 12 residues. This chain's CDR3 is CASRGGVQPQHF. The CDR3 DNA follows: TGTGCCAGCAGGGGGGGGGTTCAGCCCCAGCATTTT.

V and J are TRBV2 and TRBJ1-6, with 9 bases aligning to TRBD1. CDR1 is SNHLY, CDR2 FYNNEI, per germline. Losses at the gene ends were 6 bases for V and 8 bases for J; bases not matched to a gene: 8. This CDR3 has 15 amino acids. The CDR3 nucleotides read TGTGCCAGCAGGCTGGACAGGGGTGGTGATTCACCCCTCCACTTT. It yields the protein CASRLDRGGDSPLHF.

The chain carries TRBV3-1 (or the pseudogene TRBV3-2) and TRBJ1-1; possible D gene TRBD1, 5 bases. The CDR3 contains 15 residues. The V and J ends lost 1 base and 1 base respectively, with 10 bases between them. CDR1 LGHDT and CDR2 YNNKEL come from the germline V gene (reference sequence). The CDR3 here is CASSQGRGSNTEAFF. The CDR3 DNA reads TGTGCCAGCAGCCAAGGTCGGGGGTCGAACACTGAAGCTTTCTTT.